The 13 T cell receptor beta chains given below trace back to one sample, sequenced in a study of TIL therapy for anti-PD-1-resistant metastatic lung cancer. Time point given: pre-treatment sample, taken before nivolumab and TIL therapy. The libraries were made with immunoSEQ v3. Here immunoSEQ multiplex PCR was the method, and the copy in TCRdb shows in-frame clones only, minus some. The table has 50,000 to 65,000 clones, approximately 69% seen once. This specimen was blood, taken at baseline. The receptors here all came from a person aged 25 to 85 with non-small cell lung cancer.

The chain employs TRBV28 and TRBJ1-1; 8 positions agree with TRBD1. Per the germline V gene, CDR1 is MDHEN and CDR2 is SYDVKM. The CDR3 length is 17 residues. With V trimmed by 4 bases and J by 0 bases, 10 bases remained unmatched. This CDR3 reads CASSWGGGQEMNTEAFF. Written as DNA, the CDR3 is TGTGCCAGCAGTTGGGGCGGGGGACAGGAAATGAACACTGAAGCTTTCTTT.

This clone appeared a few times. The gene calls are TRBV19 and TRBJ1-1; D gene ambiguous. The CDR3 runs to 14 residues. The germline V gene has CDR1 LNHDA and CDR2 SQIVND (reference sequence). V was trimmed by 6 bases and J by 1 base, leaving 12 bases between them. The CDR3 loop reads CASRLDQGNTEAFF. The CDR3 DNA sequence: TGTGCCAGTAGGCTTGACCAAGGGAACACTGAAGCTTTCTTT.

This chain connects TRBV18 to TRBJ1-2; a possible D gene is TRBD1 (5 bases). Germline assignment: CDR1 KGHSH and CDR2 LQKENI. The germline V and J ends were trimmed by 2 bases and 4 bases, with 14 bases remaining between them. There are 15 residues in the CDR3. The CDR3 protein is CASSPSQDTLYGYTF. The CDR3 nucleotides read TGTGCCAGCTCACCAAGTCAGGACACACTCTATGGCTACACCTTC.

The chain links TRBV28 to TRBJ2-7, with D unresolved. The ends were cut back, 5 bases at V and 4 bases at J, with 12 bases in the middle. Germline V gives CDR1 MDHEN, CDR2 SYDVKM. The CDR3 loop spans 13 amino acids. For the CDR3, the DNA is TGTGCCAGCAGTCGATACCTGCTTTACGAGCAGTACTTC. The encoded protein is CASSRYLLYEQYF.

As DNA, the CDR3 is TGTGCCAGCAGTTTACAGGGGACCGTAAGAGGCGAGCAGTACTTC. Its translation is CASSLQGTVRGEQYF. This chain uses TRBV27 with TRBJ2-7; maybe TRBD1 (6 bases). Germline-derived CDR1 and CDR2 are MNHEY and SMNVEV (reference sequence). The CDR3 length is 15 residues. Deletions cut 2 bases from V and 6 bases from J, with 17 bases between.

The CDR3 DNA sequence: TGTGCCAGCTCACCACCGAGAGGGACAGAGAAGTTATTTACTGAAGCTTTCTTT. Amino acid sequence: CASSPPRGTEKLFTEAFF. The chain uses TRBV18 and TRBJ1-1; 7 nucleotides match TRBD1. The V segment lost 0 bases and the J segment 5 bases; nucleotides outside the gene matches: 15. CDR3 size: 18 residues. Looked up from germline, CDR1 is KGHSH and CDR2 is LQKENI. Looking up the rest from reference TRBV18 and TRBJ1-1 gives the full variable domain: NAGVMQNPRHLVRRRGQEARLRCSPMKGHSHVYWYRQLPEEGLKFMVYLQKENIIDESGMPKERFSAEFPKEGPSILRIQQVVRGDSAAYFCASSPPRGTEKLFTEAFFGQGTRLTVV.

The chain has TRBV29-1 and TRBJ2-7; 7 bases align to TRBD1. V shed 6 bases and J 6 bases; nucleotides not matched to a gene: 5. CDR3 length: 11 amino acids. The germline V gene encodes CDR1 SQVTM and CDR2 ANQGSEA. CDR3 amino acids: CSVDSGGEQYF. CDR3 coding DNA: TGCAGCGTCGATTCAGGGGGCGAGCAGTACTTC.

V and J are TRBV7-9 and TRBJ2-7; 7 nucleotides match TRBD2. The CDR3 is 13 residues long. Unmatched junction bases numbered 3, after V lost 2 bases and J lost 5 bases. Looked up from germline, CDR1 is SEHNR and CDR2 is FQNEAQ (reference sequence). The CDR3 spells CASSLPGLNEQYF. In DNA form, the CDR3 reads TGTGCCAGCAGCTTACCGGGACTAAACGAGCAGTACTTC.

This sequence joins TRBV28 and TRBJ2-3; 9 bases are shared with TRBD2. V shed 5 bases and J 0 bases; nucleotides not matched to a gene: 6. CDR1 is MDHEN, CDR2 SYDVKM, per germline. CDR3 length equals 16 residues. The DNA for the CDR3 is TGTGCCAGCAGTACCCTCGCGGGGGGGAGCACAGATACGCAGTATTTT. Translation: CASSTLAGGSTDTQYF. Together with reference TRBV28 and TRBJ2-3, the CDR3 gives the full variable domain: DVKVTQSSRYLVKRTGEKVFLECVQDMDHENMFWYRQDPGLGLRLIYFSYDVKMKEKGDIPEGYSVSREKKERFSLILESASTNQTSMYLCASSTLAGGSTDTQYFGPGTRLTVL.

The chain employs TRBV6-6 and TRBJ2-1, with TRBD2 matching over 9 bases. V gave up 0 bases and J gave up 6 bases; unmatched junction bases: 3. Germline V gene lookup returns CDR1 MNHNY and CDR2 SVGAGI (reference sequence). The CDR3 runs to 15 residues. Here the CDR3 DNA reads TGTGCCAGCAGTTACTCGGTAGCGGGGGTCAATGAGCAGTTCTTC. It codes for CASSYSVAGVNEQFF.

The J gene is TRBJ1-6, the V gene TRBV28; 9 nucleotides match TRBD1. The CDR3 runs to 15 residues. V gave up 8 bases and J gave up 4 bases; unmatched junction bases: 6. Germline values: CDR1 MDHEN, CDR2 SYDVKM. The CDR3 region is CASPDRGPYNSPLHF. CDR3 nucleotides: TGTGCCAGCCCGGACAGGGGACCGTATAATTCACCCCTCCACTTT.

This clone was seen a few times. The gene calls are TRBV7-9 and TRBJ2-2, with D uncertain. The germline gives CDR1 SEHNR, CDR2 FQNEAQ (reference sequence). Trimming pared 0 bases from V and 3 bases from J, leaving 11 bases between. CDR3 size: 16 residues. The CDR3 region is CASSLARIRDTGELFF. DNA for the CDR3: TGTGCCAGCAGCTTAGCGCGTATTAGAGACACCGGGGAGCTGTTTTTT.

The chain employs TRBV29-1 and TRBJ2-3, with TRBD2 identical over 8 bases. CDR1 is SQVTM, CDR2 ANQGSEA, per germline. The CDR3 covers 14 residues. J was trimmed by 6 bases and V by 7 bases; bases with no gene match: 12. Here the CDR3 DNA reads TGCAGCGCTTCGACTAGCGCATCCACGGATACGCAGTATTTT. Translation gives CSASTSASTDTQYF.